This T cell receptor (beta chain) was observed in a study of early T cells in non-severe SARS-CoV-2 infection. This clonotype was recorded at least ten times. Each cDNA molecule carried a unique molecular identifier. Each CDR3 protein gets one entry after TCRdb re-called the 5' RACE reads with MiXCR. The sample lists about 30,000 distinct CDR3 sequences, under 5% occurring once. Sequenced: whole blood. The source is an adult who was a healthcare worker with PCR-confirmed SARS-CoV-2 infection or an uninfected control (not recorded which).

This chain's CDR3 is CAWSVSTGELFF. DNA of the CDR3: TGTGCCTGGAGTGTATCCACCGGGGAGCTGTTTTTT. The chain links TRBV30 to TRBJ2-2, with unresolved D. CDR1 is GTSNPN and CDR2 is SVGIG in the germline V gene (reference sequence). V was cut by 0 bases and J by 4 bases, with 3 bases left in between. The CDR3 totals 12 residues.